One T cell receptor beta chain is described in this entry. The antigen is unknown. For the second PCR, which ran for roughly 6 to 12 cycles, a sample-barcoded 5' primer and a J-beta primer mix were used. A template-switch adaptor containing 12 random nucleotides labeled each cDNA molecule. Each CDR3 protein is one row after TCRdb ran MiXCR on the 5' RACE reads. The sample comprises about 1.8 million distinct CDR3 sequences, just under 50% of which are singletons, and over 2% rests with the top ten. These data belong to a study of blood T cells in healthy people across ages. Study-wide results and caveats: Possibly confounding the expanded clonotype changes was the fact that donor CMV status was unknown. Both higher diversity and more naive CD4+ cells marked long-lived donors when set against aged donors.

This TCR was recovered from a woman aged 40 to 50 in good health. Sequencing was done on a sample of blood.

CDR3 in amino acids: CASRILTYNEQFF. Written as DNA, the CDR3 is TGTGCCAGCAGAATACTAACCTACAATGAGCAGTTCTTC. V is TRBV12-3 or TRBV12-4 and J is TRBJ2-1; D gene uncertain. This CDR3 has 13 residues. The V end was cut by 6 bases, the J end by 2 bases, with 8 bases between.